The 23 T cell receptor beta chains reported below all come from one sample, sequenced in a study of T cells in localized non-small cell lung cancer. Assay used: immunoSEQ multiplex PCR; TCRdb lists only in-frame clones, some missing. Among around 15,000 clones listed, approximately 90% were seen once. The sequencing here drew on peripheral blood, taken before any cancer treatment. These receptor sequences come from an older male donor with stage II squamous cell lung carcinoma.

This clone was counted between two and nine times. V and J are TRBV30 and TRBJ1-5, with a weak D call TRBD1 (5 bases). The length of the CDR3 is 17 residues. CDR1 GTSNPN and CDR2 SVGIG come from the germline V gene (reference sequence). V was cut by 1 base and J by 0 bases, with 16 bases left in between. Written as DNA, the CDR3 is TGTGCCTGGAGTGCTGGGCAGGGATTTTATAGCAATCAGCCCCAGCATTTT. Protein product: CAWSAGQGFYSNQPQHF. Drawing the rest from reference TRBV30 and TRBJ1-5, the complete variable domain is SQTIHQWPATLVQPVGSPLSLECTVEGTSNPNLYWYRQAAGRGLQLLFYSVGIGQISSEVPQNLSASRPQDRQFILSSKKLLLSDSGFYLCAWSAGQGFYSNQPQHFGDGTRLSIL.

The genes are TRBV7-8 and TRBJ2-7; 13 bases fit TRBD2. The trim removed 5 bases at V and 3 bases at J, leaving 4 bases unmatched. CDR1 SGHVS and CDR2 FQNEAQ come from the germline V gene. The CDR3 loop spans 15 amino acids. Written as DNA, the CDR3 is TGTGCCAGCAGCCCGTGGACTAGCGGGAGCTACGAGCAGTACTTC. Its protein is CASSPWTSGSYEQYF.

The rearrangement joins TRBV30 to TRBJ2-4; no clear D. CDR1 is GTSNPN and CDR2 is SVGIG in the germline V gene (reference sequence). This CDR3 spans 14 amino acids. The V and J ends lost 0 bases and 0 bases respectively, with 6 bases between them. The CDR3 loop is CAWSVWEAKNIQYF. In nucleotides, the CDR3 is TGTGCCTGGAGTGTTTGGGAAGCCAAAAACATTCAGTACTTC.

The chain is built from TRBV7-9 and TRBJ2-7; 7 bases are shared with TRBD1. The V segment lost 4 bases and the J segment 2 bases; nucleotides outside the gene matches: 11. This CDR3 region has 16 residues. Germline V gene lookup returns CDR1 SEHNR and CDR2 FQNEAQ (reference sequence). CDR3 sequence: CASSSGTVPSTYEQYF. CDR3 nucleotide sequence: TGTGCCAGCAGCTCCGGGACAGTCCCTTCGACCTACGAGCAGTACTTC.

The CDR3 DNA reads TGTGCCAGTAGTACCGAAACAGAAAATAGCAATCAGCCCCAGCATTTT. As protein: CASSTETENSNQPQHF. This chain links TRBV19 with TRBJ1-5; D remains ambiguous. Per the germline V gene, CDR1 is LNHDA and CDR2 is SQIVND (reference sequence). Trimming removed 4 bases at V and 0 bases at J, with 13 bases between. This CDR3 is built from 16 residues.

V is TRBV28 and J is TRBJ2-7, with a tentative D call TRBD1 (5 bases). Trimming stripped 2 bases from V and 1 base from J, with 9 bases between. The length of the CDR3 is 14 residues. CDR1 and CDR2 from the germline V gene are MDHEN and SYDVKM. CDR3 DNA sequence: TGTGCCAGCAGTTTAGTCCAGGGTTCCTACGAGCAGTACTTC. Amino acids: CASSLVQGSYEQYF.

This rearrangement joins TRBV21-1 to TRBJ1-4. TRBV21-1 is assigned pseudogene status. The CDR3 has 19 residues. As DNA, the CDR3 is TGTGCCAGCAGCAAATGGGGGAGTGAGAGGCACATTATCCTAAACTCACTGTTTTTT. Protein sequence: CASSKWGSERHIILNSLFF.

CDR3 nucleotides: TGTGCCAGCAGCCGCGGGGAACTAGCGGGAGTAGGGCAGTACTTC. Its protein is CASSRGELAGVGQYF. V is TRBV7-9 and J is TRBJ2-7, with 11 bases aligning to TRBD2. The CDR3 sequence is 15 residues long. Germline V lookup: CDR1 SEHNR, CDR2 FQNEAQ (reference sequence). V lost 5 bases to trimming and J lost 9 bases; unmatched junction nucleotides: 12. The full variable domain, with the rest looked up from reference TRBV7-9 and TRBJ2-7, is DTGVSQNPRHKITKRGQNVTFRCDPISEHNRLYWYRQTLGQGPEFLTYFQNEAQLEKSRLLSDRFSAERPKGSFSTLEIQRTEQGDSAMYLCASSRGELAGVGQYFGPGTRLTVT.

The rearrangement links TRBV6-6 to TRBJ2-7; possibly TRBD2 for D (5 bases). This CDR3 region has 15 residues. Germline assignment: CDR1 MNHNY and CDR2 SVGAGI (reference sequence). The V and J ends lost 4 bases and 0 bases respectively, with 13 bases between them. The CDR3, as DNA: TGTGCCAGCAGTTCCCAAGGACTCCGCTCCTACGAGCAGTACTTC. Translated: CASSSQGLRSYEQYF.

The chain recombines TRBV5-1 with TRBJ2-7; 8 bases map to TRBD1. This CDR3 is built from 14 residues. The V gene's germline CDR1 is SGHRS and CDR2 YFSETQ. J lost 6 bases, V lost 3 bases, and 8 bases had no gene match. The CDR3 reads CASSSPGGGSEQYF. Here the CDR3 DNA reads TGCGCCAGCAGCTCTCCAGGGGGCGGATCCGAGCAGTACTTC.

The J gene is TRBJ2-5, the V gene TRBV10-3; D ambiguous. V dropped 2 bases and J dropped 5 bases, with 9 bases sitting between them. Germline V gene data show CDR1 as ENHRY and CDR2 as SYGVKD. The CDR3 is 13 residues long. CDR3 region: CAISEPLVETQYF. In nucleotides, the CDR3 is TGTGCCATCAGTGAGCCCCTTGTGGAGACCCAGTACTTC.

J is TRBJ2-7 and V is TRBV7-6; D may be TRBD1 (6 bases). Germline values: CDR1 SGHVS, CDR2 FNYEAQ. V lost 2 bases to trimming and J lost 0 bases, with 8 bases between them. This CDR3 spans 14 amino acids. In DNA form, the CDR3 reads TGTGCCAGCAGCTTACAGGACAGCTCCTACGAGCAGTACTTC. Amino acid sequence: CASSLQDSSYEQYF.

The gene calls are TRBV13 and TRBJ2-2, with D unclear. Germline V gives CDR1 PRHDT, CDR2 FYEKMQ (reference sequence). Between the trimmed V and J ends, which lost 4 bases and 8 bases, there was a span of 17 bases. The CDR3 consists of 15 residues. This CDR3 reads CASSSYMGRTGELFF. As DNA, the CDR3 is TGTGCCAGCAGCTCTTATATGGGTAGAACGGGGGAGCTGTTTTTT. Based on the CDR3 plus reference TRBV13 and TRBJ2-2, the full variable domain is AAGVIQSPRHLIKEKRETATLKCYPIPRHDTVYWYQQGPGQDPQFLISFYEKMQSDKGSIPDRFSAQQFSDYHSELNMSSLELGDSALYFCASSSYMGRTGELFFGEGSRLTVL.

V gene TRBV30 combines with J gene TRBJ2-1, with D possibly matching TRBD1 (6 bases). Trimming stripped 0 bases from V and 10 bases from J, with 19 bases between. Germline lookup yields CDR1 GTSNPN and CDR2 SVGIG (reference sequence). The CDR3 is made up of 15 amino acids. The DNA of the CDR3 is TGTGCCTGGAGTGTACAGGGATCCCCCAGAGGGGAGCAGTTCTTC. Its translation: CAWSVQGSPRGEQFF.

The rearrangement uses TRBV15 and TRBJ2-3, with a tentative D call TRBD1 (5 bases). The CDR3 totals 14 residues. Germline lookup yields CDR1 LNHNV and CDR2 YYDKDF (reference sequence). V gave up 1 base and J gave up 6 bases, with 11 bases separating them. Here the CDR3 reads CATSRAVPGDTQYF. CDR3 DNA sequence: TGTGCCACCAGCAGAGCGGTTCCAGGGGATACGCAGTATTTT.

In regard to this clone: The junction departs from the called germline gene at one end, perhaps through a read error. The rearrangement uses TRBV6-6 and TRBJ1-2; D gene ambiguous. The CDR3 runs 12 residues. Germline V gives CDR1 MNHNY, CDR2 SVGAGI (reference sequence). The CDR3: CASSYGSTVPLF. CDR3 bases: TGTGCCAGCAGTTACGGTTCAACAGTTCCACTCTTC.

The chain carries TRBV6-1 and TRBJ1-5; D remains ambiguous. Germline CDR1 is MNHNS and CDR2 is SASEGT. This CDR3 contains 16 residues. V gave up 2 bases and J gave up 0 bases, with 11 bases separating them. The CDR3 loop reads CASSENAPNSNQPQHF. Written as DNA, the CDR3 is TGTGCCAGCAGTGAAAACGCACCCAATAGCAATCAGCCCCAGCATTTT.

This sequence joins TRBV2 and TRBJ2-5; D is perhaps TRBD1 or TRBD2 (5 bases each). Germline V lookup: CDR1 SNHLY, CDR2 FYNNEI. The CDR3 is made up of 16 amino acids. V was clipped by 5 bases and J by 0 bases, with 16 bases between them. CDR3 sequence reads: CASSPPTRGDQETQYF. In nucleotides, the CDR3 is TGTGCCAGCAGTCCCCCTACTAGGGGAGACCAAGAGACCCAGTACTTC.

The V call is TRBV11-2, the J call TRBJ2-7, with D perhaps matching TRBD2 (6 bases). The CDR3 has 15 residues. Germline lookup yields CDR1 SGHAT and CDR2 FQNNGV. The germline V and J ends were trimmed by 5 bases and 2 bases, with 16 bases remaining between them. The CDR3 sequence is CASSHGLAVTYEQYF. The DNA of the CDR3 is TGTGCCAGCAGCCACGGGTTAGCGGTTACCTACGAGCAGTACTTC.

The chain joins TRBV27 to TRBJ1-5; 10 nucleotides agree with TRBD1. Germline-derived CDR1 and CDR2 are MNHEY and SMNVEV (reference sequence). The junction had 5 bases not matched to a gene; V was cut back by 4 bases and J by 2 bases. This CDR3 is 16 amino acids long. The CDR3 DNA follows: TGTGCCAGCAGTTCAGGGACAGGGGTGGGCAATCAGCCCCAGCATTTT. Translating it yields CASSSGTGVGNQPQHF.

The chain uses TRBV10-1 and TRBJ1-1; D gene uncertain. Trimming shortened V by 3 bases and J by 2 bases, and 7 bases separated the two germline ends. Germline loops: CDR1 WNHNN, CDR2 SYGVQD (reference sequence). The CDR3 is made up of 13 amino acids. CDR3 sequence reads: CASSDPTNTEAFF. DNA of the CDR3: TGCGCCAGCAGTGATCCCACTAACACTGAAGCTTTCTTT.

The chain employs TRBV5-1 and TRBJ1-1; 7 positions match TRBD1. Germline assignment: CDR1 SGHRS and CDR2 YFSETQ. The V and J ends lost 4 bases and 0 bases, in that order; junction bases with no gene match: 6. This CDR3 region has 15 residues. The CDR3 region has the DNA TGCGCCAGCAGCACATCGACAGGGCTGAACACTGAAGCTTTCTTT. Translation gives CASSTSTGLNTEAFF. Together with reference TRBV5-1 and TRBJ1-1, the CDR3 gives the full variable domain: KAGVTQTPRYLIKTRGQQVTLSCSPISGHRSVSWYQQTPGQGLQFLFEYFSETQRNKGNFPGRFSGRQFSNSRSEMNVSTLELGDSALYLCASSTSTGLNTEAFFGQGTRLTVV.

V is TRBV6-5 and J is TRBJ1-1, with D unclear. The CDR3 is made up of 15 amino acids. V lost 5 bases and J lost 0, with 13 bases in between. The V gene's germline CDR1 is MNHEY and CDR2 SVGAGI. The chain's CDR3 is CASSPLRALNTEAFF. DNA for the CDR3: TGTGCCAGCAGTCCACTCCGGGCTCTGAACACTGAAGCTTTCTTT.